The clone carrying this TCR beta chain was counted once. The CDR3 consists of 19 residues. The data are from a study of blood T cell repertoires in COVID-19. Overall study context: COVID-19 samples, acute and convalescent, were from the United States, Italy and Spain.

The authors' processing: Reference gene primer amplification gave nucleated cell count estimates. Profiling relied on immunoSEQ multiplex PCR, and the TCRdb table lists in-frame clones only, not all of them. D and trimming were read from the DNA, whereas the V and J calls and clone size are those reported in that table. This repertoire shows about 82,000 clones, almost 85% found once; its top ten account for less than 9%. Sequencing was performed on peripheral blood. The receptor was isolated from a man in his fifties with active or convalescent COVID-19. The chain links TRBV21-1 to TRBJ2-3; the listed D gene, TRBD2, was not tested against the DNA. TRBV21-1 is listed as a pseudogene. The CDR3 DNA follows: TGTGCCAGCAGCAAAGTATCTAGCGGGGGGGCAAAAGGCACAGATACGCAGTATTTT. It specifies CASSKVSSGGAKGTDTQYF.